The T cell receptor beta chain described here comes from a study of T cells in Graves' hyperthyroidism and ophthalmopathy. Amplification targeted TCR beta CDR3 regions from RNA transcripts. The primer set for the first-round RT-PCR of the TCR CDR3 was HTBI. TCRdb re-analysed the multiplex PCR reads in MiXCR, keeping a single row per CDR3 protein. Of about half a million distinct CDR3 sequences detected, 20% to 25% appear once; the ten largest clones hold approximately 25%. Uncontrolled infection, other autoimmune disease, pregnancy or lactation excluded patients. Diagnostic assessment was based on clinical symptoms, serum thyroxine and TRAb, thyroid ultrasound and orbital computed tomography. The sequencing sample was made of blood. The source of this sequence is a man in his late teens or twenties with Graves' hyperthyroidism.

CDR3 amino acids: CASSLELGGNEQFF. The CDR3, as DNA: TGTGCCAGCAGTTTAGAGTTGGGGGGAAATGAGCAGTTCTTC. The rearrangement joins TRBV28 to TRBJ2-1; D is perhaps TRBD2 (6 bases). The V end lost 2 bases, the J end lost 7 bases, and 12 bases lay between the germline ends. The CDR3 runs to 14 residues. CDR1 and CDR2 from the germline V gene are MDHEN and SYDVKM.